This T cell receptor beta chain was captured by sequencing in a study of identical twins. In germline, CDR1 is SGHVS, CDR2 FQNEAQ. V dropped 4 bases and J dropped 3 bases, with 13 bases sitting between them. CDR3 size: 15 residues. TCRdb used MiXCR to reprocess the 5' RACE reads, holding one entry per CDR3 protein. The table lists some 590,000 distinct CDR3 sequences, over 8.5% of them singletons. Regarding the study as a whole: Carriage of fewer insertions was seen in abundant cord blood beta clonotypes, whereas memory repertoires showed none.

The sample holds many counts of this clonotype. The antigen is unknown. Every sampled donor was Caucasian and healthy. The same specimen was also included in a second study, on yellow fever vaccine responses in identical twins.

This TCR derives from a woman between 18 and 29 years old in good health. The chain uses TRBV7-8 and TRBJ2-1; perhaps TRBD2 as D (5 bases). Sequencing used PBMCs. CDR3 DNA: TGTGCCAGCAGCTACTCAACTAGTATCTACAATGAGCAGTTCTTC. Amino acids: CASSYSTSIYNEQFF.